This paragraph covers one T cell receptor beta chain sequence. What it binds is unknown. Other DNA sequences in this sample translate to the same CDR3. Recent vaccinations or acute infections were absent in the healthy HIV-negative adult donors. This entry belongs to a study of shared clonotypes between healthy human individuals. Unmatched junction bases numbered 1, after V lost 0 bases and J lost 2 bases. The CDR3 runs 15 residues. Germline V gene lookup returns CDR1 SGHRS and CDR2 YFSETQ. Broader study findings: Among the subsets, naive ones generally showed larger estimated richness than memory ones. Rarefaction revealed incomplete sorted-subset sequencing despite large depth. In a few donors, around 4.8% of naive CD4 clonotypes appeared in common.

Generated by immunoSEQ multiplex PCR, the TCRdb table keeps only in-frame clones and is missing some. The sample has 1,400,000 or so clones; roughly 98.5% are singletons. The chain couples TRBV5-1 to TRBJ2-7; TRBD2 matches 11 bases. The sample consisted of naive CD4+ T cells sorted from blood. Specified subset: CD45RA+ positively selected. This receptor was taken from a man aged 25-45 years in good health. The CDR3 DNA is TGCGCCAGCAGCTTGGGACTAGCGGGGACCTACGAGCAGTACTTC. Its translation is CASSLGLAGTYEQYF.